The 21 T cell receptor beta chains in this list originate from one sample, sequenced in a study of blood T cell repertoires in COVID-19. Assay used: immunoSEQ multiplex PCR; TCRdb lists only in-frame clones, some missing. The sample includes around 100,000 clones, about 88% of them seen just once. The sample was peripheral blood. The receptors stem from a woman aged 60-70 years with acute or convalescent COVID-19.

The chain is built from TRBV7-8 and TRBJ2-1; 9 positions agree with TRBD2. The CDR3 sequence is 18 residues long. V shed 3 bases, J shed 4 bases, and the junction held 13 bases outside the gene matches. CDR1 SGHVS and CDR2 FQNEAQ come from the germline V gene. The CDR3 loop is CASSFATSGPLLYNEQFF. The CDR3 DNA follows: TGTGCCAGCAGCTTCGCTACTAGCGGGCCCCTCCTTTACAATGAGCAGTTCTTC.

The V call is TRBV5-1, the J call TRBJ1-5; tentative D call: TRBD1 (6 bases). The CDR3 loop spans 14 amino acids. The germline CDR1 and CDR2 sequences are SGHRS and YFSETQ. With 7 bases removed from V and 3 bases from J, the gap between germline ends came to 14 bases. Here the CDR3 reads CASSEGGNNQPQHF. CDR3 nucleotide sequence: TGCGCCAGCTCCGAGGGGGGGAACAATCAGCCCCAGCATTTT.

The chain employs TRBV18 and TRBJ1-5; D may be TRBD1 (6 bases). CDR3 length: 16 amino acids. Germline loops: CDR1 KGHSH, CDR2 LQKENI. Trimming removed 6 bases from V and 5 bases from J, with 20 bases in between. The DNA for the CDR3 is TGTGCCAGCTCTTCCCAGTTGGGGGCGGGAGATCAGCCCCAGCATTTT. Its protein product is CASSSQLGAGDQPQHF.

This chain uses TRBV3-1 (or the pseudogene TRBV3-2) with TRBJ2-3; D ambiguous. V was pared by 2 bases and J by 2 bases, with 11 bases between. This CDR3 region has 15 residues. From germline, CDR1 is LGHDT and CDR2 YNNKEL (reference sequence). The CDR3 nucleotides are TGTGCCAGCAGCCAACAAACTACCTTCACAGATACGCAGTATTTT. Its translation is CASSQQTTFTDTQYF.

The rearrangement joins TRBV6-5 to TRBJ1-5; D perhaps matches TRBD1 (6 bases). The V gene's germline CDR1 is MNHEY and CDR2 SVGAGI. V lost 7 bases and J lost 6, with 16 bases in between. The CDR3 has 14 residues. The CDR3 is CASTPGQEGQPQHF. The CDR3, as DNA: TGTGCCAGCACTCCGGGACAAGAGGGTCAGCCCCAGCATTTT.

The chain links TRBV30 to TRBJ1-4, with TRBD1 matching over 8 bases. Trimming took 0 bases from V and 10 from J; bases not matched to a gene: 10. The CDR3 consists of 15 residues. Looked up from germline, CDR1 is GTSNPN and CDR2 is SVGIG (reference sequence). The CDR3 reads CAWSVTRGPAGKLFF. CDR3 DNA: TGTGCCTGGAGTGTAACCAGGGGGCCGGCCGGAAAACTGTTTTTT.

The chain joins TRBV12-5 to TRBJ2-3; the D gene is possibly TRBD1 (5 bases). Germline-derived CDR1 and CDR2 are LGHNT and FRNRAP. The CDR3 loop spans 16 amino acids. V was cut by 7 bases and J by 0 bases, with 17 bases left in between. As DNA, the CDR3 is TGTGCTAGTGCCGCCGGACACCAGTCTAGCACAGATACGCAGTATTTT. Translation gives CASAAGHQSSTDTQYF.

The V and J genes are TRBV5-1 and TRBJ2-5, with D possibly being TRBD1 (5 bases). The V and J ends lost 0 bases and 5 bases respectively, with 11 bases between them. This CDR3 has 14 residues. Germline V gives CDR1 SGHRS, CDR2 YFSETQ. This chain's CDR3 is CASSLGQSGETQYF. The CDR3 DNA follows: TGCGCCAGCAGCTTGGGACAGAGTGGGGAGACCCAGTACTTC.

J is TRBJ1-1 and V is TRBV5-1; no definite D call. Germline V gene lookup returns CDR1 SGHRS and CDR2 YFSETQ. This CDR3 is built from 13 residues. Trimming shortened V by 0 bases and J by 1 base, and 4 bases separated the two germline ends. CDR3 sequence reads: CASSLVANTEAFF. In DNA form, the CDR3 reads TGCGCCAGCAGCTTGGTGGCGAACACTGAAGCTTTCTTT.

The table lists this clone with a few counts. The chain carries TRBV30 and TRBJ2-7; 7 bases line up with TRBD1. Germline values: CDR1 GTSNPN, CDR2 SVGIG (reference sequence). This CDR3 comprises 13 residues. V dropped 2 bases and J dropped 5; count of bases not matched to a gene: 6. In nucleotides, the CDR3 is TGTGCCTGGAGTATTAGGGGGCTGCACGAGCAGTACTTC. This translates into CAWSIRGLHEQYF. Drawing the rest from reference TRBV30 and TRBJ2-7, the complete variable domain is SQTIHQWPATLVQPVGSPLSLECTVEGTSNPNLYWYRQAAGRGLQLLFYSVGIGQISSEVPQNLSASRPQDRQFILSSKKLLLSDSGFYLCAWSIRGLHEQYFGPGTRLTVT.

The genes are TRBV9 and TRBJ2-3; D remains unclear. Trimming shortened V by 4 bases and J by 2 bases, and 14 bases separated the two germline ends. CDR3 size: 15 residues. Germline CDR1 and CDR2: SGDLS and YYNGEE. CDR3 bases: TGTGCCAGCAGCCCCCACGTTTCTAACACAGATACGCAGTATTTT. It translates to CASSPHVSNTDTQYF.

The gene calls are TRBV6-4 and TRBJ2-2; 15 bases align to TRBD2. Germline loops: CDR1 MRHNA, CDR2 SNTAGT. With V trimmed by 4 bases and J by 1 base, 10 bases remained unmatched. CDR3 size: 20 residues. The CDR3 region has the DNA TGTGCCAGCAGTGGCGGACCGGGACTAGCGGGGGGCCGGAACACCGGGGAGCTGTTTTTT. This codes for CASSGGPGLAGGRNTGELFF.

This clone was counted a few times. The chain joins TRBV7-8 to TRBJ1-3; D remains ambiguous. Trimming shortened V by 5 bases and J by 0 bases, and 14 bases separated the two germline ends. The CDR3 totals 16 residues. Per the germline V gene, CDR1 is SGHVS and CDR2 is FQNEAQ. For the CDR3, the DNA is TGTGCCAGCAGCCAACAGCGGGGATCCTCTGGAAACACCATATATTTT. Translating it yields CASSQQRGSSGNTIYF.

The CDR3 DNA reads TGTGCCAGCAGCCAGCTCAGGGGGGAGCAGTACTTC. Protein product: CASSQLRGEQYF. The V gene is TRBV3-1 (or the pseudogene TRBV3-2), the J gene TRBJ2-7, with 7 bases lining up with TRBD1. The CDR3 contains 12 residues. Unmatched junction bases numbered 3, after V lost 3 bases and J lost 7 bases. Per germline, CDR1 LGHDT and CDR2 YNNKEL (reference sequence).

This chain uses TRBV5-5 with TRBJ1-2, with D unclear. V lost 7 bases and J lost 7, with 11 bases in between. Germline V gives CDR1 SGHKS, CDR2 YYEKEE (reference sequence). The CDR3 length is 11 residues. CDR3 coding DNA: TGTGCCAGCTCCGGGGTTAGTGGCTACACCTTC. Encoded protein: CASSGVSGYTF. The full variable domain, its missing parts supplied by reference TRBV5-5 and TRBJ1-2, is DAGVTQSPTHLIKTRGQQVTLRCSPISGHKSVSWYQQVLGQGPQFIFQYYEKEERGRGNFPDRFSARQFPNYSSELNVNALLLGDSALYLCASSGVSGYTFGSGTRLTVV.

V usage is TRBV30 and J usage is TRBJ1-2; D gene ambiguous. CDR1 is GTSNPN and CDR2 is SVGIG in the germline V gene (reference sequence). Deletions cut 0 bases from V and 4 bases from J, with 12 bases between. The CDR3 contains 14 residues. CDR3 nucleotides: TGTGCCTGGAGTGTACTTGGCAGGTCCTATGGCTACACCTTC. Amino acids: CAWSVLGRSYGYTF. The full variable domain, completed using reference TRBV30 and TRBJ1-2, is SQTIHQWPATLVQPVGSPLSLECTVEGTSNPNLYWYRQAAGRGLQLLFYSVGIGQISSEVPQNLSASRPQDRQFILSSKKLLLSDSGFYLCAWSVLGRSYGYTFGSGTRLTVV.

V and J are TRBV4-1 and TRBJ2-5; unclear D gene. Trimming took 0 bases from V and 5 from J, leaving 10 bases between them. The germline gives CDR1 MGHRA, CDR2 YSYEKL. The CDR3 runs 14 residues. The CDR3 DNA reads as TGCGCCAGCAGCCAAGACAGCCTCGGGGAGACCCAGTACTTC. It yields the protein CASSQDSLGETQYF.

The V gene is TRBV2, the J gene TRBJ1-1, with a weak D call TRBD1 (5 bases). CDR1 is SNHLY and CDR2 is FYNNEI in the germline V gene. With 6 bases removed from V and 1 base from J, the gap between germline ends came to 15 bases. The CDR3 has 15 amino acids. CDR3 sequence (DNA): TGTGCCAGCAGCCAATATCCGACAGCGAACACTGAAGCTTTCTTT. Amino acid sequence: CASSQYPTANTEAFF.

The chain employs TRBV19 and TRBJ2-7; tentative D call: TRBD1 (6 bases). The germline V and J ends were trimmed by 8 bases and 6 bases, with 17 bases remaining between them. The germline V gene encodes CDR1 LNHDA and CDR2 SQIVND (reference sequence). This CDR3 spans 13 amino acids. The CDR3 loop reads CASGNQGTTEQYF. As DNA, the CDR3 is TGTGCCAGTGGGAACCAGGGGACAACCGAGCAGTACTTC.

The V call is TRBV2, the J call TRBJ1-6; D unresolved. V gave up 6 bases and J gave up 7 bases, with 13 bases separating them. CDR3 length equals 14 residues. Looked up from germline, CDR1 is SNHLY and CDR2 is FYNNEI. CDR3 residues: CASRAGLENSPLHF. CDR3 sequence (DNA): TGTGCCAGCAGGGCCGGACTGGAAAATTCACCCCTCCACTTT.

The V gene is TRBV3-1 (or the pseudogene TRBV3-2), the J gene TRBJ1-4; D is uncertain. This CDR3 contains 14 residues. Per the germline V gene, CDR1 is LGHDT and CDR2 is YNNKEL (reference sequence). V gave up 3 bases and J gave up 4 bases, with 9 bases separating them. The CDR3 coding sequence is TGTGCCAGCAGCCAGGCGGATGGTAATGAAAAACTGTTTTTT. Its translation is CASSQADGNEKLFF.